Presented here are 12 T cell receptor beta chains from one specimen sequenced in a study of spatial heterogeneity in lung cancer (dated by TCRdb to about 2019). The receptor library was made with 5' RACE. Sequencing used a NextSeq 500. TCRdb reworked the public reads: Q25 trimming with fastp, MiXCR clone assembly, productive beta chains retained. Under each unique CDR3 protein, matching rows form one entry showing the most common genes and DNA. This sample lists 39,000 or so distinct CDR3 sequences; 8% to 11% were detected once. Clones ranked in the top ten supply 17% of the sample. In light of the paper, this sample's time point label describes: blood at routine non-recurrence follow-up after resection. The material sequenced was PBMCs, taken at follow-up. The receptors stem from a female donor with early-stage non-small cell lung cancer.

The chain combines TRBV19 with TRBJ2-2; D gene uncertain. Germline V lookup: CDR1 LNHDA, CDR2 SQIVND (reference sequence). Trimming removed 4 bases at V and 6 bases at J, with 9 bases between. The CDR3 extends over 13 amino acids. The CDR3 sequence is CASSTPAAGELFF. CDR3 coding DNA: TGTGCCAGTAGTACCCCAGCCGCCGGGGAGCTGTTTTTT.

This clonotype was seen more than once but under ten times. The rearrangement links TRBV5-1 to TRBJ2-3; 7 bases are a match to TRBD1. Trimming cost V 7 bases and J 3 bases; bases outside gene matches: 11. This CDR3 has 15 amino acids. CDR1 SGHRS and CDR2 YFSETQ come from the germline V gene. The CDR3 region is CASYLGDSQTDTQYF. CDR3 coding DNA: TGCGCCAGCTACCTAGGGGACAGCCAAACAGATACGCAGTATTTT.

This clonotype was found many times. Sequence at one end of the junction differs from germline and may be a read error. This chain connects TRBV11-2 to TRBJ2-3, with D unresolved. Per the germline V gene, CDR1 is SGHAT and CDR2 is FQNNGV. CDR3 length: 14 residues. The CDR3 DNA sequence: TGTGGCAGCCTGAGTTTGTCTAGCACAGATACGCAGTATTTT. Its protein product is CGSLSLSSTDTQYF.

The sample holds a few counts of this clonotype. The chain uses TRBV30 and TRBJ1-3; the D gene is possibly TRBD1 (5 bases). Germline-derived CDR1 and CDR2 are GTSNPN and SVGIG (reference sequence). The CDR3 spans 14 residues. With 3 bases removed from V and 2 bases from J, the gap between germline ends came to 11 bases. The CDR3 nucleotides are TGTGCCTGGAGGGGACTTATAACTGGAAACACCATATATTTT. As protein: CAWRGLITGNTIYF.

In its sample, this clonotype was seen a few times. The CDR3 nucleotides are TGTGCCACCAGTGAGGGTATTTTAGCGGAAGAGACCCAGTACTTC. Translated: CATSEGILAEETQYF. V usage is TRBV24-1 and J usage is TRBJ2-5; possible D gene TRBD2, 6 bases. Trimming shortened V by 4 bases and J by 3 bases, and 14 bases separated the two germline ends. The CDR3 length is 15 residues. Germline CDR1 reads KGHDR; CDR2 reads SFDVKD.

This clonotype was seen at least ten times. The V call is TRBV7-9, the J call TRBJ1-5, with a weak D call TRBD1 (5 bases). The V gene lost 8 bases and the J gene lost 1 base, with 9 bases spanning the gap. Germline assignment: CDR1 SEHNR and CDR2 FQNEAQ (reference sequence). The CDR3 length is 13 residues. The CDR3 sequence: CASQGLSNQPQHF. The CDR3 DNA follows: TGTGCCAGCCAGGGTTTGAGCAATCAGCCCCAGCATTTT.

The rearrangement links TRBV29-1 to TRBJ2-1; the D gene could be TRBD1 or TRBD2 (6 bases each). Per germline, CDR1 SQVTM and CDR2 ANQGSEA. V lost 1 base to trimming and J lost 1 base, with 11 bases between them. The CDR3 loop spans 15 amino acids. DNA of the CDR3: TGCAGCGTTGAAGGGGGGGCCACTTCCTACAATGAGCAGTTCTTC. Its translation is CSVEGGATSYNEQFF.

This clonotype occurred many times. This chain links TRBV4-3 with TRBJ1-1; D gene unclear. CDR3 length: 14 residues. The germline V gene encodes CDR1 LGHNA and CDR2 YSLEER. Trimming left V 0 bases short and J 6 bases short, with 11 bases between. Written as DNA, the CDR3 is TGCGCCAGCAGCCAAGATGTGGGAACTCCTGAAGCTTTCTTT. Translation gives CASSQDVGTPEAFF.

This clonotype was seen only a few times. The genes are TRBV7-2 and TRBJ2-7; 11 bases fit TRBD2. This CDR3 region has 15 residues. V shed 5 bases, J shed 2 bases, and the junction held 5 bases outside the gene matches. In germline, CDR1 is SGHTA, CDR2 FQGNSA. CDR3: CASSEGLAATYEQYF. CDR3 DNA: TGTGCCAGCAGCGAGGGACTAGCGGCTACCTACGAGCAGTACTTC. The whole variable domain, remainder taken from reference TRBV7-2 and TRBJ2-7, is GAGVSQSPSNKVTEKGKDVELRCDPISGHTALYWYRQSLGQGLEFLIYFQGNSAPDKSGLPSDRFSAERTGGSVSTLTIQRTQQEDSAVYLCASSEGLAATYEQYFGPGTRLTVT.

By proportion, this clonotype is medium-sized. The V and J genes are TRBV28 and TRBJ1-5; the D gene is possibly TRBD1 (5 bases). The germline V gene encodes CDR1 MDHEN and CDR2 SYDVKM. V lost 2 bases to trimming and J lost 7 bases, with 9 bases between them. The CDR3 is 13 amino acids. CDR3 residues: CASSLEGLQPQHF. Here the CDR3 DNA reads TGTGCCAGCAGTTTAGAGGGGCTCCAGCCCCAGCATTTT.

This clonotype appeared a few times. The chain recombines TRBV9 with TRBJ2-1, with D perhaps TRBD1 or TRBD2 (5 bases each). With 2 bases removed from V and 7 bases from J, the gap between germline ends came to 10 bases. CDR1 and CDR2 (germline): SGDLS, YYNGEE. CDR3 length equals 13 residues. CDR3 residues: CASSVGEGNEQFF. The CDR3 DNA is TGTGCCAGCAGCGTCGGCGAGGGGAATGAGCAGTTCTTC. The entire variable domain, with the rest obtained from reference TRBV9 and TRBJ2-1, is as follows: DSGVTQTPKHLITATGQRVTLRCSPRSGDLSVYWYQQSLDQGLQFLIQYYNGEERAKGNILERFSAQQFPDLHSELNLSSLELGDSALYFCASSVGEGNEQFFGPGTRLTVL.

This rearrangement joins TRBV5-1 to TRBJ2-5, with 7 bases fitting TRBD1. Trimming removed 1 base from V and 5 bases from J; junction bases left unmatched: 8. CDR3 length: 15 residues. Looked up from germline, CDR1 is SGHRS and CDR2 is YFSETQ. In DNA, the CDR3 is TGCGCCAGCAGCTTGTATCTGCAGGGGGTGGAGACCCAGTACTTC. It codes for CASSLYLQGVETQYF.